This is a list of T cell receptor beta chains from one sample in a study of T cell responses to AZD1222 COVID-19 vaccine. Using immunoSEQ multiplex PCR, the repertoire was profiled, and TCRdb retains in-frame clones only, with some absent. The sample holds 35,000 to 50,000 clones; about 91% are singletons and the top ten take 25%. The source was peripheral blood, collected 28 days after the second AZD1222 dose. The source of these receptors is an adult who received the AZD1222 COVID-19 vaccine. Both conserved end residues are part of each CDR3. The order of the fields is V gene, D gene, clone size, J gene, CDR3 DNA, CDR3 protein. D genes are given only for firm matches. A clone size is listed for some rows: how often the clone was seen (once, few, many), or a class if it is expanded.

v_gene: TRBV29-1
d_gene: TRBD1
abundance: NA
j_gene: TRBJ1-6
CDR3nt: TGCAGCGTTGCGGACAGGCCTAATTCACCCCTCCACTTT
CDR3aa: CSVADRPNSPLHF

v_gene: TRBV4-2
d_gene: NA
abundance: NA
j_gene: TRBJ2-7
CDR3nt: TGTGCCAGCAGCCAAGATCTTGGCGGTTTTGGCCACGAGCAGTACTTC
CDR3aa: CASSQDLGGFGHEQYF

v_gene: TRBV19
d_gene: NA
abundance: NA
j_gene: TRBJ2-1
CDR3nt: TGTGCCAGTAGTGGACTACCGGGACAGTTGGGCAATGAGCAGTTCTTC
CDR3aa: CASSGLPGQLGNEQFF

v_gene: TRBV6-2/TRBV6-3
d_gene: NA
abundance: NA
j_gene: TRBJ1-1
CDR3nt: TGTGCCAGCAGTTCGCCCAGGAACACTGAAGCTTTCTTT
CDR3aa: CASSSPRNTEAFF

v_gene: TRBV10-3
d_gene: NA
abundance: NA
j_gene: TRBJ2-7
CDR3nt: TGTGCCATCAGGGACGGGACTGACTTCTCCTACGAGCAGTACTTC
CDR3aa: CAIRDGTDFSYEQYF

v_gene: TRBV28
d_gene: TRBD2
abundance: NA
j_gene: TRBJ2-3
CDR3nt: TGTGCCAGCAGTTTCCTAGCGGGAGGGCCGCGGGGAGATACGCAGTATTTT
CDR3aa: CASSFLAGGPRGDTQYF

v_gene: TRBV30
d_gene: NA
abundance: NA
j_gene: TRBJ1-5
CDR3nt: TGTGCCTGGTCGGGGGCGGGGGATCAGCCCCAGCATTTT
CDR3aa: CAWSGAGDQPQHF

v_gene: TRBV7-9
d_gene: NA
abundance: NA
j_gene: TRBJ2-2
CDR3nt: TGTGCCAGCAGCTTAGCACCGGCGAACACCGGGGAGCTGTTTTTT
CDR3aa: CASSLAPANTGELFF

v_gene: TRBV6-5
d_gene: NA
abundance: NA
j_gene: TRBJ1-2
CDR3nt: TGTGCCAGCAGTTACCAGGGCAACTATGGCTACACCTTC
CDR3aa: CASSYQGNYGYTF

v_gene: TRBV7-9
d_gene: NA
abundance: NA
j_gene: TRBJ1-1
CDR3nt: TGTGCCAGCAGCTTAGGAGGGGTTTCTACTGAAGCTTTCTTT
CDR3aa: CASSLGGVSTEAFF

v_gene: TRBV5-1
d_gene: NA
abundance: NA
j_gene: TRBJ2-4
CDR3nt: TGCGCCAGCAGCTCCTCCTCGACCCAAAACATTCAGTACTTC
CDR3aa: CASSSSSTQNIQYF

v_gene: TRBV5-4
d_gene: NA
abundance: NA
j_gene: TRBJ1-1
CDR3nt: TGTGCCAGCACCACCGGGGGGGGAGGTAACACTGAAGCTTTCTTT
CDR3aa: CASTTGGGGNTEAFF

v_gene: TRBV19
d_gene: NA
abundance: NA
j_gene: TRBJ1-1
CDR3nt: TGTGCCAGTAGTTCCCAGGGTGACACTGAAGCTTTCTTT
CDR3aa: CASSSQGDTEAFF

v_gene: TRBV19
d_gene: NA
abundance: once
j_gene: TRBJ2-3
CDR3nt: TGTGCCAGTAGTTCCCGACTAGTCAGCACAGATACGCAGTATTTT
CDR3aa: CASSSRLVSTDTQYF

v_gene: TRBV29-1
d_gene: NA
abundance: NA
j_gene: TRBJ2-7
CDR3nt: TGCAGCGTTGATTTGCCTAATTCCTACGAGCAGTACTTC
CDR3aa: CSVDLPNSYEQYF

v_gene: TRBV6-5
d_gene: NA
abundance: NA
j_gene: TRBJ1-2
CDR3nt: TGTGCCAGCGGAGACAGCCCCAAATTCTATGGCTACACCTTC
CDR3aa: CASGDSPKFYGYTF

v_gene: TRBV5-5
d_gene: NA
abundance: NA
j_gene: TRBJ2-5
CDR3nt: TGTGCCAGCAGCTTGGCCGGGGGATCGGAGACCCAGTACTTC
CDR3aa: CASSLAGGSETQYF

v_gene: TRBV6-5
d_gene: NA
abundance: NA
j_gene: TRBJ2-5
CDR3nt: TGTGCCAGCAGGAGGACAGAGGGTTGGGAGACCCAGTACTTC
CDR3aa: CASRRTEGWETQYF

v_gene: TRBV9
d_gene: NA
abundance: NA
j_gene: TRBJ2-6
CDR3nt: TGTGCCAGCACCACCCCCTGGGGGGGCGAGGGGGCCAACGTCCTGACTTTC
CDR3aa: CASTTPWGGEGANVLTF

v_gene: TRBV23-1
d_gene: TRBD1
abundance: NA
j_gene: TRBJ2-6
CDR3nt: TGCGCCAGCAGTCACCCCCGGACAGGTCTGACTTTC
CDR3aa: CASSHPRTGLTF

v_gene: TRBV4-3
d_gene: NA
abundance: NA
j_gene: TRBJ2-6
CDR3nt: TGCGCCAGCAGCCAAGACAGGGGATCTGGGGCCAACGTCCTGACTTTC
CDR3aa: CASSQDRGSGANVLTF

v_gene: TRBV18
d_gene: TRBD1
abundance: few
j_gene: TRBJ2-4
CDR3nt: TGTGCCAGCTCAAGTACAGGGGGCAACGAAAACATTCAGTACTTC
CDR3aa: CASSSTGGNENIQYF

v_gene: TRBV30
d_gene: TRBD1
abundance: NA
j_gene: TRBJ1-5
CDR3nt: TGTGCCTGGAGTGACAGGGGAACTCAGCCCCAGCATTTT
CDR3aa: CAWSDRGTQPQHF

v_gene: TRBV9
d_gene: NA
abundance: NA
j_gene: TRBJ2-2
CDR3nt: TGTGCCAGCAGCGTACAGACAGCCGCGAACACCGGGGAGCTGTTTTTT
CDR3aa: CASSVQTAANTGELFF

v_gene: TRBV5-1
d_gene: NA
abundance: NA
j_gene: TRBJ2-1
CDR3nt: TGCGCCAGCCGTGCTGGGGGCGATGAGCAGTTCTTC
CDR3aa: CASRAGGDEQFF

v_gene: TRBV6-5
d_gene: NA
abundance: NA
j_gene: TRBJ1-1
CDR3nt: TGTGCCAGCCTTGTTATGTCTGAAGCTTTCTTT
CDR3aa: CASLVMSEAFF

v_gene: TRBV25-1
d_gene: NA
abundance: NA
j_gene: TRBJ1-5
CDR3nt: TGTGCCAGCAGTGAATCGGGGGGGTCTCAGCCCCAGCATTTT
CDR3aa: CASSESGGSQPQHF

v_gene: TRBV11-2
d_gene: TRBD2
abundance: NA
j_gene: TRBJ2-5
CDR3nt: TGTGCCAGCAGCTTAGATCCGGGAGGGGACGGGACCCAGTACTTC
CDR3aa: CASSLDPGGDGTQYF

v_gene: TRBV16
d_gene: NA
abundance: once
j_gene: TRBJ2-7
CDR3nt: TGTGCCAGCAGCCAAGTGTTCACAGGCTACTACGAGCAGTACTTC
CDR3aa: CASSQVFTGYYEQYF

v_gene: TRBV5-6
d_gene: NA
abundance: NA
j_gene: TRBJ2-1
CDR3nt: TGTGCCAGCAGCACCGAACAAGTACAGTTCTTC
CDR3aa: CASSTEQVQFF

v_gene: TRBV7-6
d_gene: TRBD1
abundance: NA
j_gene: TRBJ2-1
CDR3nt: TGTGCCAGCAGCCCCCTGGGGGACAGCATAGGGTACAATGAGCAGTTCTTC
CDR3aa: CASSPLGDSIGYNEQFF

v_gene: TRBV19
d_gene: NA
abundance: NA
j_gene: TRBJ1-6
CDR3nt: TGTGCCAGTAGTATGCAAGGGAAGGACTCACCCCTCCACTTT
CDR3aa: CASSMQGKDSPLHF

v_gene: TRBV9
d_gene: NA
abundance: NA
j_gene: TRBJ1-6
CDR3nt: TGTGCCAGCAGCGGCGGACAGAGCCATAATTCACCCCTCCACTTT
CDR3aa: CASSGGQSHNSPLHF